This T cell receptor beta chain was sequenced during a study of blood T cell repertoires in COVID-19. Study information: Spain, Italy and the United States supplied samples that represented acute and convalescent COVID-19. PBMCs, B-cell-depleted T cells, or T cells were the source of the cDNA or gDNA that made up the material.

This CDR3 has 14 residues. The germline V gene has CDR1 ENHRY and CDR2 SYGVKD. The V end was cut by 4 bases, the J end by 2 bases, with 11 bases between. Per the original data handling: For nucleated cells, counts were estimated from reference gene primer amplification. The protocol was immunoSEQ multiplex PCR, while the TCRdb copy is restricted to in-frame clones and leaves out a portion. Clone size and V and J calls were adopted from that table, with D and trimming inferred from the DNA. The sample consists of 45,000 or so clones, 80% to 90% of them appearing once. This chain uses TRBV10-3 with TRBJ1-1, with D tentatively TRBD1 (5 bases). The sequenced sample consisted of peripheral blood. The sequence was obtained from a man between 65 and 79 years old with active COVID-19. CDR3 in DNA: TGTGCCATCAGTGTTGACGGGACTAACACTGAAGCTTTCTTT. Translation gives CAISVDGTNTEAFF.